A single sample gave rise to the 28 T cell receptor beta chains below, sequenced in a study of T cell repertoires in cytomegalovirus infection. TCRdb reprocessed the reads with MiXCR, giving one entry per CDR3 protein. Seen here are some 99,000 distinct CDR3 sequences, under 30% observed once, and the top ten hold roughly 81%. These TCRs are of unknown antigen specificity. The material sequenced was CD8+ T cells from cultured PBMCs, taken from culture after CMV antigen stimulation. The receptor set was obtained from a human donor in good health (CMV status not recorded). Some clones in this sample may be carry-over from other donors' samples.

This clonotype was seen just once. V usage is TRBV6-6 and J usage is TRBJ1-2; D call uncertain. The V gene's germline CDR1 is MNHNY and CDR2 SVGAGI (reference sequence). V shed 1 base and J shed 4 bases, with 10 bases lying between them. CDR3 size: 14 residues. The CDR3 DNA sequence: TGTGCCAGCAGTTACTATTCTGGTGGCTATGGCTACACCTTC. Amino acids: CASSYYSGGYGYTF.

V is TRBV18 and J is TRBJ2-6; D is perhaps TRBD2 (7 bases). The germline V gene encodes CDR1 KGHSH and CDR2 LQKENI. V lost 0 bases and J 0 bases, leaving 12 bases between the germline ends. This CDR3 contains 18 residues. DNA for the CDR3: TGTGCCAGCTCACCACCAGCGGGACATAACTCTGGGGCCAACGTCCTGACTTTC. Its protein is CASSPPAGHNSGANVLTF.

The chain uses TRBV20-1 and TRBJ1-5; perhaps TRBD1 as D (6 bases). This CDR3 has 13 residues. Germline V gene lookup returns CDR1 DFQATT and CDR2 SNEGSKA (reference sequence). Trimming left V 5 bases short and J 0 bases short, with 8 bases between. The CDR3 spells CSAAGDSNQPQHF. The DNA for the CDR3 is TGCAGTGCTGCAGGGGATAGCAATCAGCCCCAGCATTTT.

V and J are TRBV20-1 and TRBJ2-7; D not resolved. Trimming removed 0 bases at V and 7 bases at J, with 10 bases between. The CDR3 is 12 residues long. From germline, CDR1 is DFQATT and CDR2 SNEGSKA (reference sequence). In DNA, the CDR3 is TGCAGTGCTAGAGATGGTACAACAGAGCAGTACTTC. Translated: CSARDGTTEQYF.

This clonotype was seen only a few times. The chain couples TRBV12-3 or TRBV12-4 to TRBJ1-2; 8 bases are shared with TRBD1. The CDR3 extends over 16 amino acids. Trimming removed 5 bases from V and 1 base from J; junction bases left unmatched: 9. The CDR3 sequence is CASSPIWTGLNYGYTF. The CDR3 coding sequence is TGTGCCAGCAGTCCAATATGGACAGGGCTTAACTATGGCTACACCTTC.

The CDR3 loop is CALDQVVRGLHEQYF. The CDR3 nucleotides are TGTGCTTTGGATCAAGTTGTCAGGGGGCTTCACGAGCAGTACTTC. The chain uses TRBV30 and TRBJ2-7; 8 bases align to TRBD1. The CDR3 runs 15 residues. CDR1 is GTSNPN and CDR2 is SVGIG in the germline V gene (reference sequence). Together with reference TRBV30 and TRBJ2-7, the CDR3 gives the full variable domain: SQTIHQWPATLVQPVGSPLSLECTVEGTSNPNLYWYRQAAGRGLQLLFYSVGIGQISSEVPQNLSASRPQDRQFILSSKKLLLSDSGFYLCALDQVVRGLHEQYFGPGTRLTVT.

This clonotype was detected only a few times. The rearrangement uses TRBV7-2 and TRBJ2-5; D perhaps matches TRBD2 (5 bases). Germline CDR1 reads SGHTA; CDR2 reads FQGNSA. The CDR3 runs to 18 residues. V gave up 4 bases and J gave up 4 bases, with 25 bases separating them. The CDR3 bases are TGTGCCAGCAGCTCAGAAATTTTTTCGGGGATCCCTGGAGAGACCCAGTACTTC. It translates to CASSSEIFSGIPGETQYF.

The chain joins TRBV7-9 to TRBJ2-5; 7 bases map to TRBD2. CDR3 length equals 13 residues. In germline, CDR1 is SEHNR, CDR2 FQNEAQ (reference sequence). After removal of 4 bases from V and 5 bases from J, the junction contained 4 bases not matched to a gene. This chain's CDR3 is CASSWLAVETQYF. CDR3 sequence (DNA): TGTGCCAGCAGCTGGCTAGCGGTGGAGACCCAGTACTTC.

In its sample, this clonotype was seen a few times. The V gene is TRBV2, the J gene TRBJ2-3; 8 bases match TRBD2. CDR3 length equals 18 residues. Germline values: CDR1 SNHLY, CDR2 FYNNEI. V trimming: 0 bases; J trimming: 4 bases; junction bases outside the gene matches: 12. The CDR3 region has the DNA TGTGCCAGCAGTGAAGCTCGTCTCGGAATAGCGGGGCCAGATACGCAGTATTTT. This codes for CASSEARLGIAGPDTQYF.

This sequence joins TRBV6-5 and TRBJ1-1; unclear D gene. The CDR3 spans 13 residues. The V end was cut by 5 bases, the J end by 1 base, with 8 bases between. Looked up from germline, CDR1 is MNHEY and CDR2 is SVGAGI. The CDR3 region has the DNA TGTGCCAGCAGTCCCCTTGAGAACACTGAAGCTTTCTTT. Amino acids: CASSPLENTEAFF.

The chain links TRBV28 to TRBJ1-4; no definite D call. Trimming took off 2 bases at V and 6 bases at J, with 16 bases between the two ends. Germline assignment: CDR1 MDHEN and CDR2 SYDVKM. This CDR3 is built from 16 residues. CDR3 sequence (DNA): TGTGCCAGCAGTTTAGGTGGCGCGGAGCAAGATGAAAAACTGTTTTTT. It yields the protein CASSLGGAEQDEKLFF.

The chain links TRBV5-6 to TRBJ1-1, with TRBD1 matching 8 bases. Germline V gives CDR1 SGHDT, CDR2 YYEEEE. The junction had 10 bases not matched to a gene; V was cut back by 0 bases and J by 0 bases. The CDR3 is made up of 18 amino acids. CDR3 DNA sequence: TGTGCCAGCAGCTTGGCTGGGGGGACAGGAATCATGAACACTGAAGCTTTCTTT. This codes for CASSLAGGTGIMNTEAFF.

The chain joins TRBV6-5 to TRBJ2-1, with unresolved D. The CDR3 has 12 amino acids. CDR1 is MNHEY, CDR2 SVGAGI, per germline. V lost 6 bases, J lost 6 bases, and 9 bases lay in between. Here the CDR3 DNA reads TGTGCCAGCAGGCCGACTGGCAATGAGCAGTTCTTC. Protein product: CASRPTGNEQFF.

This clonotype was counted only a few times. CDR3 loop: CASIQAGGSNEKLFF. The DNA of the CDR3 is TGTGCCAGCATCCAAGCCGGGGGGTCGAATGAAAAACTGTTTTTT. V gene TRBV12-3 or TRBV12-4 combines with J gene TRBJ1-4; D might be TRBD1 (5 bases). The V end lost 7 bases, the J end lost 5 bases, and 17 bases lay between the germline ends. The CDR3 loop spans 15 amino acids.

The chain carries TRBV19 and TRBJ2-1; 11 positions match TRBD2. The CDR3 totals 17 residues. CDR1 and CDR2 (germline): LNHDA, SQIVND (reference sequence). J was trimmed by 5 bases and V by 4 bases; bases with no gene match: 10. This chain's CDR3 is CASSNPHLAGGDNEQFF. CDR3 sequence (DNA): TGTGCCAGTAGTAACCCCCATCTAGCGGGGGGTGACAATGAGCAGTTCTTC. Variable domain in full (rest from reference TRBV19 and TRBJ2-1): DGGITQSPKYLFRKEGQNVTLSCEQNLNHDAMYWYRQDPGQGLRLIYYSQIVNDFQKGDIAEGYSVSREKKESFPLTVTSAQKNPTAFYLCASSNPHLAGGDNEQFFGPGTRLTVL.

This chain links TRBV11-3 with TRBJ2-7; 7 nucleotides line up with TRBD1. Germline CDR1 SGHNT, CDR2 YENEEA. Trimming cost V 2 bases and J 2 bases; bases outside gene matches: 3. This CDR3 region has 14 residues. Here the CDR3 reads CASSLTQGAYEQYF. The CDR3 bases are TGTGCCAGCAGCTTAACCCAGGGGGCCTACGAGCAGTACTTC.

This clonotype was recorded at least ten times. V gene TRBV2 combines with J gene TRBJ2-5, with 9 bases that match TRBD1. The V gene end was trimmed by 3 bases and the J gene end by 4 bases; junction bases not matched to a gene: 9. The CDR3 is 16 amino acids. Per germline, CDR1 SNHLY and CDR2 FYNNEI. The CDR3 nucleotides read TGTGCCAGCAGTGACCCTGGGGACAGGGCCGGAGAGACCCAGTACTTC. The encoded protein is CASSDPGDRAGETQYF.

This clonotype showed up just a few times. The chain uses TRBV4-1 and TRBJ1-1; weak D call: TRBD1 (5 bases). In germline, CDR1 is MGHRA, CDR2 YSYEKL. This CDR3 contains 14 residues. With 0 bases removed from V and 6 bases from J, the gap between germline ends came to 11 bases. CDR3 protein: CASSQDLAGPEAFF. The CDR3 region has the DNA TGCGCCAGCAGCCAAGATTTGGCAGGGCCTGAAGCTTTCTTT.

J is TRBJ1-1 and V is TRBV5-4; TRBD1 might be the D (5 bases). The CDR3 totals 15 residues. Trimming left V 0 bases short and J 5 bases short, with 14 bases between. The germline gives CDR1 SGHNT, CDR2 YYREEE (reference sequence). Written as DNA, the CDR3 is TGTGCCAGCAGCTTGGACCCTTCGGGGGGGACTGAAGCTTTCTTT. Translating gives CASSLDPSGGTEAFF. The full variable domain, completed using reference TRBV5-4 and TRBJ1-1, is ETGVTQSPTHLIKTRGQQVTLRCSSQSGHNTVSWYQQALGQGPQFIFQYYREEENGRGNFPPRFSGLQFPNYSSELNVNALELDDSALYLCASSLDPSGGTEAFFGQGTRLTVV.

The V and J genes are TRBV12-3 or TRBV12-4 and TRBJ2-1; unclear D gene. Between the trimmed V and J ends, which lost 2 bases and 4 bases, there was a span of 6 bases. CDR3 size: 13 residues. CDR3 nucleotides: TGTGCCAGCAGTTTAATGGTTTACAATGAGCAGTTCTTC. The encoded protein is CASSLMVYNEQFF.

This clonotype occurred a few times. This chain connects TRBV27 to TRBJ1-1; 10 bases fit TRBD1. The CDR3 loop spans 13 amino acids. Unmatched junction bases numbered 4, after V lost 5 bases and J lost 7 bases. Germline V gene lookup returns CDR1 MNHEY and CDR2 SMNVEV (reference sequence). CDR3: CASSIDRGREAFF. DNA of the CDR3: TGTGCCAGCAGTATAGACAGGGGGCGTGAAGCTTTCTTT.

This clonotype was detected a few times. This chain links TRBV7-6 with TRBJ2-7, with D possibly being TRBD1 (6 bases). V gave up 1 base and J gave up 7 bases, with 14 bases separating them. The CDR3 is 14 amino acids. The germline CDR1 and CDR2 sequences are SGHVS and FNYEAQ. DNA of the CDR3: TGTGCCAGCAGCTTAGGGGACACGCTCTCTGAGCAGTACTTC. It yields the protein CASSLGDTLSEQYF.

This rearrangement joins TRBV19 to TRBJ2-2; no clear D gene. Germline V gene lookup returns CDR1 LNHDA and CDR2 SQIVND (reference sequence). The CDR3 loop spans 14 amino acids. The ends were cut back, 5 bases at V and 1 base at J, with 8 bases in the middle. CDR3 sequence reads: CASSPGMNTGELFF. The CDR3 DNA is TGTGCCAGTAGTCCTGGGATGAACACCGGGGAGCTGTTTTTT.

V and J are TRBV12-3 or TRBV12-4 and TRBJ1-2; D is uncertain. This CDR3 region has 13 residues. Trimming stripped 3 bases from V and 6 bases from J, with 11 bases between. CDR3 in amino acids: CASSFSIFDGYTF. In DNA, the CDR3 is TGTGCCAGCAGTTTTTCGATTTTCGATGGCTACACCTTC.

The V gene is TRBV19, the J gene TRBJ1-2; possibly TRBD1 for D (6 bases). The CDR3 totals 14 residues. The germline V gene encodes CDR1 LNHDA and CDR2 SQIVND (reference sequence). V lost 4 bases, J lost 3 bases, and 12 bases lay in between. The CDR3: CASSTRQADYGYTF. The DNA for the CDR3 is TGTGCCAGTAGTACGAGACAGGCGGACTATGGCTACACCTTC. The full variable domain, completed using reference TRBV19 and TRBJ1-2, is DGGITQSPKYLFRKEGQNVTLSCEQNLNHDAMYWYRQDPGQGLRLIYYSQIVNDFQKGDIAEGYSVSREKKESFPLTVTSAQKNPTAFYLCASSTRQADYGYTFGSGTRLTVV.

The chain carries TRBV12-3 or TRBV12-4 and TRBJ2-2; D could derive from TRBD1 or TRBD2 (5 bases each). This CDR3 contains 16 residues. V lost 9 bases and J 5 bases, leaving 22 bases between the germline ends. The CDR3: CASLGTLETRTGELFF. In DNA, the CDR3 is TGTGCCAGTTTGGGGACCCTTGAGACAAGGACCGGGGAGCTGTTTTTT.

On this clonotype: Possible read error: a much larger clone is one base away. The chain combines TRBV7-2 with TRBJ2-3; TRBD2 matches at 7 bases. J lost 3 bases, V lost 1 base, and 4 bases had no gene match. This CDR3 contains 15 residues. Looked up from germline, CDR1 is SGHTA and CDR2 is FQGNSA. The CDR3 DNA sequence: TGTGCCAGCAGCTTAGGAGTGGGGGGGACAGATACGCAGTATTTT. This sequence encodes CASSLGVGGTDTQYF.

This clonotype was counted many times. The chain joins TRBV2 to TRBJ2-5; D may be TRBD1 or TRBD2 (5 bases each). Trimming cost V 7 bases and J 2 bases, with 14 bases left between them. CDR3 length: 14 residues. Germline V gene data show CDR1 as SNHLY and CDR2 as FYNNEI. The chain's CDR3 is CASTSGPAQETQYF. The DNA for the CDR3 is TGTGCCAGCACCTCGGGACCGGCACAAGAGACCCAGTACTTC. The complete variable domain, with remaining parts taken from reference TRBV2 and TRBJ2-5, reads EPEVTQTPSHQVTQMGQEVILRCVPISNHLYFYWYRQILGQKVEFLVSFYNNEISEKSEIFDDQFSVERPDGSNFTLKIRSTKLEDSAMYFCASTSGPAQETQYFGPGTRLLVL.